Listed below are T cell receptor beta chains from one sample, sequenced in a study of siplizumab effects on memory and regulatory T cells. The data were produced by immunoSEQ multiplex PCR, yet TCRdb's version contains in-frame clones alone and is incomplete. The data contain more than 10,000 clones, roughly 43% of them seen just once; the ten biggest clones take up about a tenth. Their target antigens are unknown. Sample: CFSE-low (dividing) CD8+ T cells sorted from an allogeneic mixed lymphocyte reaction. Source of these receptors: a human donor in good health; the cells came from an allogeneic mixed lymphocyte reaction. CDR3s include the opening cysteine and the closing phenylalanine or tryptophan. A D gene is named only where the DNA matches it firmly. Clone size is given for some rows only: seen once, a few or many times, or a class if the clone is expanded.

j_call: TRBJ1-1
v_call: TRBV7-9
clone_size: medium-sized
d_call: NA
cdr3_aa: CASKRQNTEAFF
cdr3_nt: TGTGCCAGCAAAAGACAGAACACTGAAGCTTTCTTT

j_call: TRBJ2-7
v_call: TRBV11-3
clone_size: NA
d_call: NA
cdr3_aa: CASSLVAGTYEQYF
cdr3_nt: TGTGCCAGCAGCTTAGTCGCGGGCACCTACGAGCAGTACTTC

j_call: TRBJ1-1
v_call: TRBV7-3
clone_size: NA
d_call: NA
cdr3_aa: CASSPDGNTEAFF
cdr3_nt: TGTGCCAGCAGCCCCGACGGGAACACTGAAGCTTTCTTT

j_call: TRBJ2-1
v_call: TRBV6-1
clone_size: NA
d_call: NA
cdr3_aa: CASSEIGEQFF
cdr3_nt: TGTGCCAGCAGTGAAATTGGTGAGCAGTTCTTC

j_call: TRBJ2-7
v_call: TRBV27
clone_size: NA
d_call: TRBD1
cdr3_aa: CASSPLGWTGAKEDEQYF
cdr3_nt: TGTGCCAGCAGTCCGCTGGGTTGGACAGGGGCAAAGGAGGACGAGCAGTACTTC

j_call: TRBJ2-7
v_call: TRBV6-1
clone_size: NA
d_call: TRBD1
cdr3_aa: CASSEERVGTGAYEQYF
cdr3_nt: TGTGCCAGCAGTGAAGAACGGGTCGGGACAGGGGCCTACGAGCAGTACTTC

j_call: TRBJ2-1
v_call: TRBV4-1
clone_size: NA
d_call: TRBD1
cdr3_aa: CASSLHRDSRSGEQFF
cdr3_nt: TGCGCCAGCAGCCTCCACCGGGACAGCCGTTCGGGTGAGCAGTTCTTC

j_call: TRBJ2-1
v_call: TRBV7-9
clone_size: NA
d_call: NA
cdr3_aa: CASSDNEQFF
cdr3_nt: TGTGCCAGCAGCGACAATGAGCAGTTCTTC

j_call: TRBJ2-7
v_call: TRBV7-6
clone_size: many
d_call: TRBD1
cdr3_aa: CASSPMGQGYEQYF
cdr3_nt: TGTGCCAGCAGCCCAATGGGACAGGGCTACGAGCAGTACTTC

j_call: TRBJ2-7
v_call: TRBV4-2
clone_size: NA
d_call: NA
cdr3_aa: CASSQEYWGTTYEQYF
cdr3_nt: TGTGCCAGCAGCCAAGAGTACTGGGGTACAACCTACGAGCAGTACTTC

j_call: TRBJ2-7
v_call: TRBV27
clone_size: NA
d_call: NA
cdr3_aa: CASSLEAAYEQYF
cdr3_nt: TGTGCCAGCAGTTTAGAAGCAGCCTACGAGCAGTACTTC

j_call: TRBJ2-1
v_call: TRBV27
clone_size: few
d_call: NA
cdr3_aa: CASRGALSSYNEQFF
cdr3_nt: TGTGCCAGCAGAGGCGCGCTGAGCTCCTACAATGAGCAGTTCTTC

j_call: TRBJ2-7
v_call: TRBV27
clone_size: NA
d_call: TRBD1
cdr3_aa: CASSLTGSPYEQYF
cdr3_nt: TGTGCCAGCAGTTTGACAGGGTCCCCCTACGAGCAGTACTTC

j_call: TRBJ2-1
v_call: TRBV14
clone_size: NA
d_call: NA
cdr3_aa: CASSQGYNEQFF
cdr3_nt: TGTGCCAGCAGCCAAGGTTACAATGAGCAGTTCTTC

j_call: TRBJ2-7
v_call: TRBV4-2
clone_size: once
d_call: TRBD2
cdr3_aa: CASSQEGASGLYEQYF
cdr3_nt: TGTGCCAGCAGCCAAGAGGGGGCTAGCGGGCTCTACGAGCAGTACTTC

j_call: TRBJ2-7
v_call: TRBV2
clone_size: medium-sized
d_call: TRBD1
cdr3_aa: CARSGGQGAGEQYF
cdr3_nt: TGTGCCAGAAGCGGAGGGCAGGGGGCGGGCGAGCAGTACTTC

j_call: TRBJ2-1
v_call: TRBV5-1
clone_size: NA
d_call: TRBD2
cdr3_aa: CASSLYGLGTYNEQFF
cdr3_nt: TGCGCCAGCAGCTTGTACGGACTAGGGACCTACAATGAGCAGTTCTTC

j_call: TRBJ2-7
v_call: TRBV27
clone_size: few
d_call: NA
cdr3_aa: CASSLIGREQYF
cdr3_nt: TGTGCCAGCAGTTTAATAGGGAGGGAGCAGTACTTC

j_call: TRBJ2-7
v_call: TRBV4-1
clone_size: medium-sized
d_call: TRBD2
cdr3_aa: CASSSGLTYEQYF
cdr3_nt: TGCGCCAGCAGCTCGGGACTAACCTACGAGCAGTACTTC

j_call: TRBJ2-7
v_call: TRBV7-9
clone_size: few
d_call: TRBD1
cdr3_aa: CASSSDRGYEQYF
cdr3_nt: TGTGCCAGCAGTTCTGACAGGGGCTACGAGCAGTACTTC

j_call: TRBJ2-7
v_call: TRBV19
clone_size: few
d_call: TRBD2
cdr3_aa: CASSPGTSGYEQYF
cdr3_nt: TGTGCCAGTAGTCCGGGGACTAGTGGCTACGAGCAGTACTTC

j_call: TRBJ2-3
v_call: TRBV7-2
clone_size: NA
d_call: TRBD2
cdr3_aa: CASSLVTSGEAQYF
cdr3_nt: TGTGCCAGCAGCTTAGTGACTAGCGGGGAAGCGCAGTATTTT

j_call: TRBJ2-6
v_call: TRBV7-1
clone_size: NA
d_call: NA
cdr3_aa: CASSPSCHGQSRANVLTF
cdr3_nt: TGTGCCAGCAGCCCCTCGTGTCACGGACAAAGTCGGGCCAACGTCCTGACTTTC

j_call: TRBJ2-1
v_call: TRBV7-3
clone_size: NA
d_call: NA
cdr3_aa: CASSLSGPAYNEQFF
cdr3_nt: TGTGCCAGCAGCTTATCAGGCCCAGCCTACAATGAGCAGTTCTTC

j_call: TRBJ1-5
v_call: TRBV9
clone_size: NA
d_call: NA
cdr3_aa: CASSIPFSNQPQHF
cdr3_nt: TGTGCCAGCAGCATCCCTTTTAGCAATCAGCCCCAGCATTTT

j_call: TRBJ2-7
v_call: TRBV19
clone_size: medium-sized
d_call: TRBD1
cdr3_aa: CASSAAGTGHYEQYF
cdr3_nt: TGTGCCAGTAGTGCCGCCGGGACAGGGCACTACGAGCAGTACTTC

j_call: TRBJ2-1
v_call: TRBV19
clone_size: medium-sized
d_call: NA
cdr3_aa: CASSILGSSYNEQFF
cdr3_nt: TGTGCCAGTAGTATCCTAGGGAGCTCCTACAATGAGCAGTTCTTC

j_call: TRBJ2-3
v_call: TRBV5-4
clone_size: NA
d_call: TRBD2
cdr3_aa: CASSGGTSGVASTDTQYF
cdr3_nt: TGTGCCAGCAGCGGCGGGACTAGCGGGGTAGCTAGCACAGATACGCAGTATTTT

j_call: TRBJ2-3
v_call: TRBV7-9
clone_size: medium-sized
d_call: NA
cdr3_aa: CASSSSRSTDTQYF
cdr3_nt: TGTGCCAGCAGCTCGAGCCGGAGCACAGATACGCAGTATTTT

j_call: TRBJ2-1
v_call: TRBV5-8
clone_size: few
d_call: NA
cdr3_aa: CASRNSPGPYNEQFF
cdr3_nt: TGTGCCAGCAGAAATAGTCCGGGACCCTACAATGAGCAGTTCTTC

j_call: TRBJ2-5
v_call: TRBV9
clone_size: medium-sized
d_call: NA
cdr3_aa: CASSAGQLSQETQYF
cdr3_nt: TGTGCCAGCAGCGCCGGACAGCTAAGTCAAGAGACCCAGTACTTC

j_call: TRBJ2-1
v_call: TRBV19
clone_size: NA
d_call: NA
cdr3_aa: CASSLRPEGYNEQFF
cdr3_nt: TGTGCCAGTAGTCTCAGACCTGAGGGCTACAATGAGCAGTTCTTC

j_call: TRBJ1-1
v_call: TRBV7-9
clone_size: medium-sized
d_call: TRBD1
cdr3_aa: CASSLVQGGREAFF
cdr3_nt: TGTGCCAGCAGCTTAGTCCAGGGGGGAAGAGAAGCTTTCTTT

j_call: TRBJ1-1
v_call: TRBV4-2
clone_size: NA
d_call: NA
cdr3_aa: CASSQAQGSTEAFF
cdr3_nt: TGTGCCAGCAGCCAAGCACAGGGAAGCACTGAAGCTTTCTTT

j_call: TRBJ2-7
v_call: TRBV6-1
clone_size: NA
d_call: NA
cdr3_aa: CASSERSVYEQYF
cdr3_nt: TGTGCCAGCAGTGAAAGGTCAGTTTACGAGCAGTACTTC

j_call: TRBJ2-1
v_call: TRBV19
clone_size: medium-sized
d_call: NA
cdr3_aa: CASSIGLPGSYNEQFF
cdr3_nt: TGTGCCAGTAGTATTGGCCTCCCTGGCTCCTACAATGAGCAGTTCTTC

j_call: TRBJ1-3
v_call: TRBV4-1
clone_size: few
d_call: NA
cdr3_aa: CASSQDSGSGNTIYF
cdr3_nt: TGCGCCAGCAGCCAAGATTCGGGGTCTGGAAACACCATATATTTT